The clone carrying this TCR beta chain was detected ten times or more. A universal primer site and UMIs were added as TCR cDNA was made by 5'RACE template switching. TCRdb re-called the 5' RACE reads through MiXCR, storing one row per CDR3 protein. The top ten hold about 17% of the sample, which has a few hundred thousand distinct CDR3 sequences, approximately 10% seen once. These data originate in a study of T cells after yellow fever vaccination. V lost 6 bases, J lost 6 bases, and 14 bases lay in between. Germline V lookup: CDR1 SQVTM, CDR2 ANQGSEA. The CDR3 is made up of 12 amino acids. The receptor was derived from a man aged 18-30 years who received the YFV17D yellow fever vaccine. The sequences come from PBMCs, collected on the day of the first yellow fever vaccination. V usage is TRBV29-1 and J usage is TRBJ2-5; possible D gene TRBD2, 7 bases. CDR3 sequence (DNA): TGCAGCGTAGGAGGGGGGGCGAAGACCCAGTACTTC. Amino acid sequence: CSVGGGAKTQYF.